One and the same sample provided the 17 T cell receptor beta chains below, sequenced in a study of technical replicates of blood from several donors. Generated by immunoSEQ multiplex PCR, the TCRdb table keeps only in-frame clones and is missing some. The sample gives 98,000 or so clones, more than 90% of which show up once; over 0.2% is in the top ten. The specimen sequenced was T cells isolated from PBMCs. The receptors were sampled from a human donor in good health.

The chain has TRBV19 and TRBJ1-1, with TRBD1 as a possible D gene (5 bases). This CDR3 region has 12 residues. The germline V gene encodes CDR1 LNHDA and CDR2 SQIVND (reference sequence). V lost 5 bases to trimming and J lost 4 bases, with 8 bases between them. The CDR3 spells CASSQGVTEAFF. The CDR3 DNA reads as TGTGCCAGTAGTCAAGGGGTCACTGAAGCTTTCTTT. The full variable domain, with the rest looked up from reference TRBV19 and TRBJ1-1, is DGGITQSPKYLFRKEGQNVTLSCEQNLNHDAMYWYRQDPGQGLRLIYYSQIVNDFQKGDIAEGYSVSREKKESFPLTVTSAQKNPTAFYLCASSQGVTEAFFGQGTRLTVV.

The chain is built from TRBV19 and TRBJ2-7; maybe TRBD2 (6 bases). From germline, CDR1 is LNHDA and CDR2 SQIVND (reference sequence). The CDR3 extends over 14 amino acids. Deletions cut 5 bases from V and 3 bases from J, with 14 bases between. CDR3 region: CASSFPGGVYEQYF. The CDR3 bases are TGTGCCAGTAGTTTCCCCGGGGGAGTCTACGAGCAGTACTTC. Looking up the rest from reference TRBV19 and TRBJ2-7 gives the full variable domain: DGGITQSPKYLFRKEGQNVTLSCEQNLNHDAMYWYRQDPGQGLRLIYYSQIVNDFQKGDIAEGYSVSREKKESFPLTVTSAQKNPTAFYLCASSFPGGVYEQYFGPGTRLTVT.

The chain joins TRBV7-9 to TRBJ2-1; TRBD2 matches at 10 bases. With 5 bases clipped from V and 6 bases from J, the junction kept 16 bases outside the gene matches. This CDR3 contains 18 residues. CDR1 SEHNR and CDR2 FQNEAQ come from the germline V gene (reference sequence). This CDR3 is CASSPALASGRRGNEQFF. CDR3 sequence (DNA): TGTGCCAGCAGCCCAGCGTTGGCTAGCGGGAGAAGGGGCAATGAGCAGTTCTTC.

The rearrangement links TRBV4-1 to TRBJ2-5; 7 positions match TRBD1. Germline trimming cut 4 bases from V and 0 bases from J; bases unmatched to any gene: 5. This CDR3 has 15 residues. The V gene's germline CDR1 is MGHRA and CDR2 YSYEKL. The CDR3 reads CASSRFDRDQETQYF. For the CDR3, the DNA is TGCGCCAGCAGCCGATTTGACAGGGACCAAGAGACCCAGTACTTC.

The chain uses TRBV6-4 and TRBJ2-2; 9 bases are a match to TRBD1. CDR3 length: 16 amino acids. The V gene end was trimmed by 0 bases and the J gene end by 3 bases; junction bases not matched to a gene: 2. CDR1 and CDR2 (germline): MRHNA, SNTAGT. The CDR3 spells CASSDSRQGDTGELFF. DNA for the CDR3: TGTGCCAGCAGTGACTCTAGACAGGGGGACACCGGGGAGCTGTTTTTT.

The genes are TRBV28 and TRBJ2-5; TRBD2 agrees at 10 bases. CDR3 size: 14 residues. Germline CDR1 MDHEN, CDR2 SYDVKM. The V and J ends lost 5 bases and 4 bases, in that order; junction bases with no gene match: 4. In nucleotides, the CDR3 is TGTGCCAGCAGTCCCCGACTAGCGGGAGAGACCCAGTACTTC. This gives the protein CASSPRLAGETQYF.

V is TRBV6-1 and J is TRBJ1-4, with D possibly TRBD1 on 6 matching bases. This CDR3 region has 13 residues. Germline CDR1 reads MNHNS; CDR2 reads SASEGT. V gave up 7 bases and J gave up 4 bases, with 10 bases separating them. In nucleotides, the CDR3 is TGTGCCAGCACTAGACAGGATAATGAAAAACTGTTTTTT. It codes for CASTRQDNEKLFF.

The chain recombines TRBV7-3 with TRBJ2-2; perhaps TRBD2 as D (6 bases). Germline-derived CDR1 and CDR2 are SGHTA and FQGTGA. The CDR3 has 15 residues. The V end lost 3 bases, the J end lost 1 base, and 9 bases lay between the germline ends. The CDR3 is CASSLTRVNTGELFF. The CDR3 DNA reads TGTGCCAGCAGCTTGACTAGGGTGAACACCGGGGAGCTGTTTTTT.

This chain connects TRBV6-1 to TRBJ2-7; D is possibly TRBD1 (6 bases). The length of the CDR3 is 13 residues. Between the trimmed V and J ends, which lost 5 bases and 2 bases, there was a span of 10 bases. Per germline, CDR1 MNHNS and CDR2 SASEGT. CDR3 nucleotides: TGTGCCAGCAGTCACACAGGGACCTACGAGCAGTACTTC. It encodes CASSHTGTYEQYF.

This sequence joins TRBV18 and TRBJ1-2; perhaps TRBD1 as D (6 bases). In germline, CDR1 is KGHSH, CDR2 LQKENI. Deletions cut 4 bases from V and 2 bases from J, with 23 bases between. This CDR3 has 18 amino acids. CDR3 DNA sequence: TGTGCCAGCTCACGGAACGAGCAAGACAGGATCGGAAACTATGGCTACACCTTC. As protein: CASSRNEQDRIGNYGYTF.

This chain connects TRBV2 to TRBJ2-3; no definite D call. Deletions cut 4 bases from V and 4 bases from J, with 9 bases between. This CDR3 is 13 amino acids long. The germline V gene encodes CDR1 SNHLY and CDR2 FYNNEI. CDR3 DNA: TGTGCCAGCAGTGTGATGAGCGCAGATACGCAGTATTTT. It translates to CASSVMSADTQYF.

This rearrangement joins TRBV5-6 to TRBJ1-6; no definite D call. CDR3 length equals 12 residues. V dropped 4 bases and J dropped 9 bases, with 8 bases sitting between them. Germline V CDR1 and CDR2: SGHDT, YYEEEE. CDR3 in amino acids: CASSLNSSPLHF. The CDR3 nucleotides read TGTGCCAGCAGCCTGAATAGTTCACCCCTCCACTTT. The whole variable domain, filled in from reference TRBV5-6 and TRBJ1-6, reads DAGVTQSPTHLIKTRGQQVTLRCSPKSGHDTVSWYQQALGQGPQFIFQYYEEEERQRGNFPDRFSGHQFPNYSSELNVNALLLGDSALYLCASSLNSSPLHFGNGTRLTVT.

The CDR3 DNA sequence: TGTGCCAGCAGCCCCCTGGGGGCCAACACAGATACGCAGTATTTT. Its protein product is CASSPLGANTDTQYF. The gene calls are TRBV9 and TRBJ2-3; a weak D match, TRBD1 (6 bases). The V and J ends lost 4 bases and 2 bases respectively, with 14 bases between them. Germline assignment: CDR1 SGDLS and CDR2 YYNGEE. This CDR3 contains 15 residues.

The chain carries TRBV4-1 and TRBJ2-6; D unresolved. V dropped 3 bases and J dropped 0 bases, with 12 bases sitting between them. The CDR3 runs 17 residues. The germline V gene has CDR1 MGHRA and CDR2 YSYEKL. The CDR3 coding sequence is TGCGCCAGCAGCCAGCAGGAAAAAAGCTCTGGGGCCAACGTCCTGACTTTC. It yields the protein CASSQQEKSSGANVLTF.

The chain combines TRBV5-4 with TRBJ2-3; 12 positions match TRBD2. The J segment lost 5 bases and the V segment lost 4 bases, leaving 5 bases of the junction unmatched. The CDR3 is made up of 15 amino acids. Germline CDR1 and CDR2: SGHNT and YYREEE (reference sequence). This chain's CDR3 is CASSPSTSGRDTQYF. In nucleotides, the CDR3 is TGTGCCAGCAGCCCGTCGACTAGCGGGAGAGATACGCAGTATTTT.

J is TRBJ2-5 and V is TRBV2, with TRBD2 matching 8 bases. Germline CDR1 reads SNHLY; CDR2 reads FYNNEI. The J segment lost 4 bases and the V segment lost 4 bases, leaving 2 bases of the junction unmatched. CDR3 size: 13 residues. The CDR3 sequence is CASSAGLGETQYF. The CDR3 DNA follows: TGTGCCAGCAGTGCGGGACTAGGAGAGACCCAGTACTTC.

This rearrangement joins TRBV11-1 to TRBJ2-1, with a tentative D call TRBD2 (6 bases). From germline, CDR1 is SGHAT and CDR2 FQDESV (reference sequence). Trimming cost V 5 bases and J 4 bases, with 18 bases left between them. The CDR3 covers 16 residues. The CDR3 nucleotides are TGTGCCAGCAGCCCCCTCGCGGGACTGGGGTACAATGAGCAGTTCTTC. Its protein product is CASSPLAGLGYNEQFF.